This TCR beta chain was retrieved from a study of identical twins. General study points: While abundant cord blood beta clonotypes carried fewer insertions, memory repertoires showed no such pattern.

TCRdb reprocessed the 5' RACE reads via MiXCR and lists one record per CDR3 protein. The table includes 450,000 to 650,000 distinct CDR3 sequences, 12% to 15% detected once. Worth noting for this clonotype: Its antigen is unknown.

Healthy Caucasians made up all donors. These data also featured in a second study, about yellow fever vaccine responses in identical twins. This second study says: Twins reportedly mounted vaccine T cell responses that seemed partly convergent, partly personalized.

The receptor comes from a woman between 18 and 30 years old in good health. Sequencing input: CD4+ T cells sorted from blood.

The chain's CDR3 is CASRYRDANYGYTF. The CDR3 DNA sequence: TGTGCCAGCAGGTACAGAGACGCGAACTATGGCTACACCTTC. The chain joins TRBV6-5 to TRBJ1-2; D call uncertain. Deletions cut 6 bases from V and 2 bases from J, with 13 bases between. Germline V gene data show CDR1 as MNHEY and CDR2 as SVGAGI. CDR3 length: 14 residues.